This TCR beta chain was identified in a study of EBV T-cell therapy then PD-1 blockade in nasopharyngeal carcinoma. The data were produced by immunoSEQ multiplex PCR, yet TCRdb's version contains in-frame clones alone and is incomplete. Among around 19,000 clones listed, over 70% were seen once. CDR1 is SGDLS, CDR2 YYNGEE, per germline. The CDR3 is 13 amino acids. Trimming took off 0 bases at V and 10 bases at J, with 13 bases between the two ends. With regard to this clone: No antigen is known for it.

Stated treatment: AdE1-LMPpoly-expanded autologous EBV-specific T-cell therapy followed by anti-PD-1 nivolumab. This clonotype was obtained from a man in his forties or fifties with nasopharyngeal carcinoma. V usage is TRBV9 and J usage is TRBJ1-1, with D perhaps matching TRBD1 (6 bases). This sample comprised CD8+ T cells from blood, obtained at day 0 from a patient whose treatment included autologous EBV-specific T cells and nivolumab. The CDR3: CASSVEGGGIAFF. CDR3 nucleotides: TGTGCCAGCAGCGTAGAGGGGGGAGGGATAGCTTTCTTT.